Presented here are 12 T cell receptor beta chains from one specimen sequenced in a study of technical replicates of blood from several donors. The data were produced by immunoSEQ multiplex PCR, yet TCRdb's version contains in-frame clones alone and is incomplete. The sample carries 35,000 to 50,000 clones, 96% recorded once. Material for sequencing was T cells isolated from PBMCs. The receptors stem from a human donor in good health.

The chain has TRBV5-1 and TRBJ1-1; D gene uncertain. Per the germline V gene, CDR1 is SGHRS and CDR2 is YFSETQ. Trimming cost V 0 bases and J 7 bases, with 7 bases left between them. CDR3 length equals 12 residues. The CDR3 loop reads CASSLEYGEAFF. The CDR3 DNA follows: TGCGCCAGCAGCTTGGAGTACGGTGAAGCTTTCTTT.

The chain has TRBV5-1 and TRBJ1-2, with 7 bases lining up with TRBD1. Germline trimming cut 0 bases from V and 6 bases from J; bases unmatched to any gene: 8. Per the germline V gene, CDR1 is SGHRS and CDR2 is YFSETQ. The CDR3 has 15 residues. The CDR3 region is CASSLDRDSFNGYTF. The CDR3 DNA is TGCGCCAGCAGCTTGGACCGGGACAGCTTTAATGGCTACACCTTC.

The chain joins TRBV6-5 to TRBJ1-1, with no clear D. This CDR3 has 14 amino acids. CDR1 and CDR2 (germline): MNHEY, SVGAGI. The V gene lost 4 bases and the J gene lost 5 bases, with 14 bases spanning the gap. The CDR3 protein is CASSLRTTGTEAFF. DNA for the CDR3: TGTGCCAGCAGTTTGCGAACCACCGGGACTGAAGCTTTCTTT.

The chain carries TRBV28 and TRBJ1-1; 7 positions agree with TRBD1. The CDR3 covers 15 residues. The V gene's germline CDR1 is MDHEN and CDR2 SYDVKM. With 8 bases clipped from V and 1 base from J, the junction kept 10 bases outside the gene matches. CDR3 amino acids: CASPRTGFPNTEAFF. CDR3 coding DNA: TGTGCCAGCCCTAGGACAGGTTTCCCGAACACTGAAGCTTTCTTT.

The V gene is TRBV5-8, the J gene TRBJ1-2; TRBD1 matches 8 bases. Losses at the gene ends were 1 base for V and 2 bases for J; bases not matched to a gene: 4. Germline CDR1 reads SGHTS; CDR2 reads YDEGEE. This CDR3 has 15 residues. The CDR3 DNA reads TGTGCCAGCAGCTTGTCATGGACAGGGAACTATGGCTACACCTTC. Translation: CASSLSWTGNYGYTF.

V usage is TRBV6-5 and J usage is TRBJ2-5, with D perhaps TRBD2 (6 bases). The CDR3 totals 13 residues. Germline V lookup: CDR1 MNHEY, CDR2 SVGAGI. V lost 7 bases and J 5 bases, leaving 14 bases between the germline ends. In DNA form, the CDR3 reads TGTGCCAGCATTCCCCCAGGGAGGGAGACCCAGTACTTC. Translating it yields CASIPPGRETQYF.

CDR3: CASSSDRGSGQPQHF. CDR3 sequence (DNA): TGTGCCAGCAGCTCGGACAGGGGGTCGGGTCAGCCCCAGCATTTT. This sequence joins TRBV7-9 and TRBJ1-5, with 10 bases fitting TRBD1. The CDR3 has 15 amino acids. V lost 4 bases and J lost 6; bases outside the gene matches: 6. The germline V gene encodes CDR1 SEHNR and CDR2 FQNEAQ (reference sequence).

V usage is TRBV28 and J usage is TRBJ1-5, with D possibly TRBD1 on 5 matching bases. V was clipped by 6 bases and J by 4 bases, with 13 bases between them. The CDR3 has 14 amino acids. Germline lookup yields CDR1 MDHEN and CDR2 SYDVKM. CDR3 sequence (DNA): TGTGCCAGCAGCCCGACAGTTAAAAATCAGCCCCAGCATTTT. Encoded protein: CASSPTVKNQPQHF.

J is TRBJ2-5 and V is TRBV5-1, with a tentative D call TRBD1 (8 bases). V lost 4 bases to trimming and J lost 2 bases, with 12 bases between them. The CDR3 is 14 residues long. Germline assignment: CDR1 SGHRS and CDR2 YFSETQ. The CDR3 reads CASSIQGGQETQYF. CDR3 coding DNA: TGCGCCAGCAGCATACAGGGGGGGCAAGAGACCCAGTACTTC.

The chain couples TRBV4-1 to TRBJ2-7; a possible D gene is TRBD1 (5 bases). This CDR3 has 11 residues. The germline V gene has CDR1 MGHRA and CDR2 YSYEKL. The germline V and J ends were trimmed by 3 bases and 7 bases, with 7 bases remaining between them. CDR3 in DNA: TGCGCCAGCAGCCACCGGACAGAGCAGTACTTC. It is translated as CASSHRTEQYF.

The chain combines TRBV5-1 with TRBJ2-7, with TRBD1 matching over 7 bases. This CDR3 comprises 15 residues. In germline, CDR1 is SGHRS, CDR2 YFSETQ. Trimming took 4 bases from V and 3 from J; bases not matched to a gene: 10. The CDR3 nucleotides read TGCGCCAGCAGCAGGACAGGTCGGGGCCACTACGAGCAGTACTTC. Translated, it gives CASSRTGRGHYEQYF.

The chain joins TRBV7-6 to TRBJ2-7; TRBD2 agrees at 9 bases. V shed 4 bases, J shed 1 base, and the junction held 5 bases outside the gene matches. Germline V gene sequence: CDR1 SGHVS, CDR2 FNYEAQ. CDR3 length: 15 amino acids. The CDR3 loop reads CASSWTSDQSYEQYF. For the CDR3, the DNA is TGTGCCAGCAGCTGGACTAGCGATCAATCCTACGAGCAGTACTTC.